One TCR beta chain is described in this entry. Its antigen is not identified. Only in-frame clones appear in the TCRdb table, and some are missing; sequencing was by immunoSEQ multiplex PCR. This sample yields about 180,000 clones, of which 80% to 90% are seen a single time; roughly 4% belongs to the top ten. The CDR3 is made up of 16 amino acids. V dropped 5 bases and J dropped 5; count of bases not matched to a gene: 8. CDR1 and CDR2 from the germline V gene are SSHAT and FNYEAQ (reference sequence). These data come from a study of T cell responses to AZD1222 COVID-19 vaccine. Study-level results: Of spike-specific TCRs, nearly half reportedly target regions left unmutated in variants.

The source material was peripheral blood, sampled 28 days after the second dose of the MenACWY control vaccine. The chain has TRBV7-7 and TRBJ2-1, with 11 bases matching TRBD2. The sequence was collected from an adult who received the MenACWY meningococcal vaccine as a control. Written as DNA, the CDR3 is TGTGCCAGCAGCGCCCTAGCGGGAGGACCCGACAATGAGCAGTTCTTC. This gives the protein CASSALAGGPDNEQFF.